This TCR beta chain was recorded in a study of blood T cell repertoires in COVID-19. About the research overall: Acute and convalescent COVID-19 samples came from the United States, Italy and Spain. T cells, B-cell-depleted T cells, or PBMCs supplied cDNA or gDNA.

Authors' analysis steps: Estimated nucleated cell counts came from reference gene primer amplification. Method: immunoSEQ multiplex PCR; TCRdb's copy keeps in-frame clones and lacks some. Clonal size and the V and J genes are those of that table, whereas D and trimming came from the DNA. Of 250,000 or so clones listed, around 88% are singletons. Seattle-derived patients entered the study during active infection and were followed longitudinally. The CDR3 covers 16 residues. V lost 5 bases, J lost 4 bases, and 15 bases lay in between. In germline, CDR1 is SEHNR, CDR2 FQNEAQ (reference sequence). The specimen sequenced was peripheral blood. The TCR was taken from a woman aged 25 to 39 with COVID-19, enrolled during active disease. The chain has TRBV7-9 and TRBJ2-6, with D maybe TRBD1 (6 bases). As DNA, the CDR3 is TGTGCCAGCAGCGGAGCACAGGGTGCAGGGGCCAACGTCCTGACTTTC. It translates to CASSGAQGAGANVLTF.